This entry lists 17 T cell receptor beta chains sequenced from one sample in a study of CD8 T cells in ankylosing spondylitis. Regarding the study as a whole: Typical of ankylosing spondylitis blood, it appeared, was a TCR beta motif of eight highly homologous variants.

No cognate antigen is known for these TCRs. One entry per CDR3 protein, called by TCRdb with MiXCR from the 5' RACE reads. The data show about 840,000 distinct CDR3 sequences, about 12% seen once. Sequenced material: blood, either unsorted or a sorted T cell fraction (not recorded which). The receptors shown here come from a male donor with ankylosing spondylitis.

This clonotype was recorded a few times. The J gene is TRBJ2-2, the V gene TRBV20-1; TRBD2 matches at 8 bases. The germline CDR1 and CDR2 sequences are DFQATT and SNEGSKA (reference sequence). The ends lost 3 bases at V and 6 bases at J; junction bases unmatched: 9. The CDR3 extends over 15 amino acids. DNA of the CDR3: TGCAGTGCTAGTAAATCGGTAGCGGGGCCCGGGGAGCTGTTTTTT. Translating it yields CSASKSVAGPGELFF.

The rearrangement joins TRBV6-1 to TRBJ2-7; D perhaps matches TRBD1 (5 bases). There are 13 residues in the CDR3. The germline V gene has CDR1 MNHNS and CDR2 SASEGT. The V end was cut by 4 bases, the J end by 3 bases, with 10 bases between. The CDR3 region is CASSVHRLYEQYF. CDR3 coding DNA: TGTGCCAGCAGTGTGCACAGGCTCTACGAGCAGTACTTC.

The rearrangement uses TRBV20-1 and TRBJ2-3, with D possibly being TRBD2 (5 bases). The V end was cut by 0 bases, the J end by 0 bases, with 10 bases between. The V gene's germline CDR1 is DFQATT and CDR2 SNEGSKA (reference sequence). The CDR3 totals 15 residues. CDR3 DNA: TGCAGTGCTAGAGATATCAAGCGGAGCACAGATACGCAGTATTTT. Translated, it gives CSARDIKRSTDTQYF.

This chain uses TRBV5-1 with TRBJ2-7; D remains unclear. This CDR3 is built from 14 residues. CDR1 and CDR2 (germline): SGHRS, YFSETQ. Trimming left V 2 bases short and J 2 bases short, with 11 bases between. The CDR3 region has the DNA TGCGCCAGCAGCTTCGACCCGCAGGCCTACGAGCAGTACTTC. Amino acid sequence: CASSFDPQAYEQYF.

This clonotype was counted at least ten times. The chain carries TRBV29-1 and TRBJ2-3; 13 bases are a match to TRBD2. The CDR3 is made up of 18 amino acids. J lost 1 base, V lost 8 bases, and 15 bases had no gene match. Germline V lookup: CDR1 SQVTM, CDR2 ANQGSEA. In DNA, the CDR3 is TGCAGCCTCATGGGGACTAGCGGGACCACTTCCCGCACAGATACGCAGTATTTT. Its translation: CSLMGTSGTTSRTDTQYF.

The chain uses TRBV20-1 and TRBJ1-1, with TRBD1 as a possible D gene (5 bases). Trimming took off 6 bases at V and 0 bases at J, with 20 bases between the two ends. Germline V gene data show CDR1 as DFQATT and CDR2 as SNEGSKA (reference sequence). CDR3 length: 16 residues. CDR3 DNA sequence: TGCAGTGCCACGAAACGGGCAGGGCCGATGAACACTGAAGCTTTCTTT. This encodes CSATKRAGPMNTEAFF.

This chain connects TRBV7-9 to TRBJ1-6; the D gene is possibly TRBD1 (6 bases). CDR1 and CDR2 (germline): SEHNR, FQNEAQ (reference sequence). V was shortened by 5 bases and J by 13 bases, with 24 bases between the two germline ends. The CDR3 runs to 16 residues. The CDR3 nucleotides read TGTGCCAGCAGCCCCCCCGGTGGACAGTCCTTAACTCCCCTCCACTTT. Residues: CASSPPGGQSLTPLHF.

This clonotype was recorded a few times. The rearrangement uses TRBV12-2 and TRBJ1-6. TRBV12-2 is described as a pseudogene. The CDR3 consists of 16 residues. The CDR3 loop is CASRLSTVPSNSPLHF. CDR3 in DNA: TGTGCAAGTCGCTTATCGACAGTCCCCAGTAATTCACCCCTCCACTTT.

This clonotype turned up a few times. V gene TRBV7-2 combines with J gene TRBJ1-4, with D maybe TRBD1 (5 bases). Germline CDR1 is SGHTA and CDR2 is FQGNSA. V shed 2 bases and J shed 4 bases, with 11 bases lying between them. The CDR3 is made up of 15 amino acids. CDR3 sequence (DNA): TGTGCCAGCAGCTTACATGGACAAGATAATGAAAAACTGTTTTTT. Translating it yields CASSLHGQDNEKLFF. Combining the CDR3 with reference TRBV7-2 and TRBJ1-4 gives the whole variable domain GAGVSQSPSNKVTEKGKDVELRCDPISGHTALYWYRQSLGQGLEFLIYFQGNSAPDKSGLPSDRFSAERTGGSVSTLTIQRTQQEDSAVYLCASSLHGQDNEKLFFGSGTQLSVL.

This clonotype came up a few times. The rearrangement links TRBV6-4 to TRBJ1-5; D call uncertain. This CDR3 has 15 amino acids. Germline V gene lookup returns CDR1 MRHNA and CDR2 SNTAGT. The ends were cut back, 5 bases at V and 7 bases at J, with 18 bases in the middle. DNA of the CDR3: TGTGCCAGCAGTCTCGGGGTCAGGAGGAGACAGCCCCAGCATTTT. The encoded protein is CASSLGVRRRQPQHF.

This clonotype was counted between two and nine times. V usage is TRBV5-6 and J usage is TRBJ1-1; tentative D call: TRBD1 (5 bases). CDR1 is SGHDT, CDR2 YYEEEE, per germline. V lost 0 bases and J lost 6, with 15 bases in between. The CDR3 sequence is 15 residues long. The DNA for the CDR3 is TGTGCCAGCAGCTTGGGGGCAGGGAGAACGGCTGAAGCTTTCTTT. Translating it yields CASSLGAGRTAEAFF.

This clonotype was seen many times. The chain recombines TRBV6-2 or TRBV6-3 with TRBJ2-4; TRBD2 aligns across 7 bases. J gave up 1 base and V 11 bases, and 5 bases lay outside the gene matches. The CDR3 extends over 13 amino acids. Germline V gene data show CDR1 as MNHEY and CDR2 as SVGEGT. CDR3 nucleotides: TGTGCCTCCCGGGGAGGGGCCAAAAACATTCAGTACTTC. It codes for CASRGGAKNIQYF.

The chain couples TRBV7-2 to TRBJ1-6; 10 positions agree with TRBD1. The CDR3 sequence is 15 residues long. Per the germline V gene, CDR1 is SGHTA and CDR2 is FQGNSA. The J segment lost 10 bases and the V segment lost 5 bases, leaving 8 bases of the junction unmatched. CDR3 DNA: TGTGCCAGCAGCGCTGGACAGGGGGGGAAGTCACCCCTCCACTTT. Protein sequence: CASSAGQGGKSPLHF.

The table lists this clonotype with a few counts. The junction departs from germline at one end; a sequencing error may be responsible. The V gene is TRBV7-6, the J gene TRBJ2-7; 7 positions match TRBD1. Germline V lookup: CDR1 SGHVS, CDR2 FNYEAQ. The CDR3 is 11 amino acids. Here the CDR3 DNA reads TGTGCCAGCAGCGGCCGGGACAGTCTAATCTTC. Translating gives CASSGRDSLIF.

Written as DNA, the CDR3 is TGTGCCAGCAGTTATCGACGAGGGGTGAATCAGCCCCAGCATTTT. This encodes CASSYRRGVNQPQHF. The V call is TRBV6-5, the J call TRBJ1-5; TRBD1 might be the D (5 bases). Germline V CDR1 and CDR2: MNHEY, SVGAGI. The CDR3 covers 15 residues. V was shortened by 3 bases and J by 4 bases, with 13 bases between the two germline ends.

The chain has TRBV15 and TRBJ1-1; no reliable D call. Germline CDR1 reads LNHNV; CDR2 reads YYDKDF (reference sequence). V was trimmed by 4 bases and J by 2 bases, leaving 5 bases between them. The CDR3 has 12 amino acids. The CDR3 bases are TGTGCCACCAGCATCCCAAACACTGAAGCTTTCTTT. Its protein is CATSIPNTEAFF.

A few counts support this clonotype. The V call is TRBV12-3 or TRBV12-4, the J call TRBJ1-5, with D uncertain. This CDR3 comprises 12 residues. V gave up 3 bases and J gave up 13 bases, with 13 bases separating them. CDR3 amino acids: CASSFRGRRQHF. CDR3 bases: TGTGCCAGCAGTTTTCGCGGACGAAGACAGCATTTT.